The clone carrying this TCR beta chain was observed many times. The antigen remains unidentified. This specimen belongs to a study of post-analysis software for immune sequencing data. Study at large: Recorded disease courses covered relapsing-remitting, secondary progressive and progressive-relapsing multiple sclerosis. Some patients had no subtype annotation. Study outcomes and limitations: Controls had lower frequencies than patients of 4 or 5 TRBV segments, which included TRBV5-6, TRBV5-1 and TRBV20-1. Same-batch preparations were strongly co-clustered by F measure. Controls' normalized Chao1 diversity significantly exceeded that of multiple sclerosis patients.

Libraries were made from TCR beta cDNA, and they carried unique molecular identifiers. Researchers reported some 500,000 cDNA molecules coming from approximately 1 to 10 million T cells. MiXCR was run by TCRdb on the PCR reads, yielding one entry per CDR3 protein. Among about 500,000 distinct CDR3 sequences listed, 45% were seen once. CDR3 size: 12 residues. Trimming cost V 3 bases and J 1 base, with 3 bases left between them. Sequencing used blood. The gene calls are TRBV12-3 or TRBV12-4 and TRBJ2-5; D not certain. This sequence was found in a girl under 18 with multiple sclerosis. CDR3 sequence: CASSFSQETQYF. CDR3 DNA: TGTGCCAGCAGTTTTAGCCAAGAGACCCAGTACTTC.